A single TCR beta chain is shown here with its context. The target antigen is unknown. The sample comes from a study of CD8 T cells in ankylosing spondylitis. Study-level findings and limits: Peripheral blood samples showed relatively rare disease-linked clones, and these clones were CD8+. Significant enrichment of disease-linked clones was reported in matched ankylosing spondylitis synovial fluid. Some motif variants were previously reported in reactive arthritis synovial fluid and blood. What seemed typical of ankylosing spondylitis blood was a TCR beta motif built from 8 or 9 highly homologous variants.

The authors made TCR beta libraries by quantitative 5'-RACE with molecular barcodes. TCRdb independently ran MiXCR on the 5' RACE reads; one entry per CDR3 protein. Of about 540,000 distinct CDR3 sequences listed, roughly 13% were seen once; the top ten hold under 7.5%. Per the germline V gene, CDR1 is DFQATT and CDR2 is SNEGSKA (reference sequence). The CDR3 consists of 14 residues. Trimming cost V 6 bases and J 2 bases; bases outside gene matches: 8. Sequenced material: blood, either unsorted or a sorted T cell fraction (not recorded which). This rearrangement joins TRBV20-1 to TRBJ2-3; 7 positions match TRBD1. The receptor's source is a male donor with ankylosing spondylitis. CDR3 DNA: TGCAGTGCCCCGGGACAGAGCACCACAGATACGCAGTATTTT. Encoded protein: CSAPGQSTTDTQYF.